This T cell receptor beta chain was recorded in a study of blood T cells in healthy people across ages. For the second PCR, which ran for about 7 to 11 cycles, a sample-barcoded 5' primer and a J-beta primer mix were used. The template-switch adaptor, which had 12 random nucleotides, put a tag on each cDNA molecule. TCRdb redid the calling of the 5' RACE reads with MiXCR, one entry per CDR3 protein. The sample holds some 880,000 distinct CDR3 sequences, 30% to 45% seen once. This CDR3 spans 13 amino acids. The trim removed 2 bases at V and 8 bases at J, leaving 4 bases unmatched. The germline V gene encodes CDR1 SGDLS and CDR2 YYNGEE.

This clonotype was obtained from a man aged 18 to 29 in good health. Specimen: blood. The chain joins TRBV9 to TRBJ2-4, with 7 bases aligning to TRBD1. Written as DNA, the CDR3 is TGTGCCAGCAGCGTGCAGGGGGTTGACATTCAGTACTTC. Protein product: CASSVQGVDIQYF.